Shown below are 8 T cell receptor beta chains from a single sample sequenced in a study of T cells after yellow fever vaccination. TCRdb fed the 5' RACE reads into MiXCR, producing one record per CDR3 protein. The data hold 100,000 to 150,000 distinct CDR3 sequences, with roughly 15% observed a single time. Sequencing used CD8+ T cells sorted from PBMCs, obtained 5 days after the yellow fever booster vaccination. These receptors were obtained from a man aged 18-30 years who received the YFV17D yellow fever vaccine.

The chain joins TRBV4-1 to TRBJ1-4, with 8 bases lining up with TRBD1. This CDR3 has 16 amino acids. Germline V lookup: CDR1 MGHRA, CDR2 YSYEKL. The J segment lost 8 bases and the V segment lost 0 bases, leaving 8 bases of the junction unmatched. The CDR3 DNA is TGCGCCAGCAGCCAAGAATTAAGACAGGGGAGCGAAAAACTGTTTTTT. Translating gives CASSQELRQGSEKLFF.

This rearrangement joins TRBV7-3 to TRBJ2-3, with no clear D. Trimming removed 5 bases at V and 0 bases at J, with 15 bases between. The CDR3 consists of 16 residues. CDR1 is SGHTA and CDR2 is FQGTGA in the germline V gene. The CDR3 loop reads CASSPHDTRSTDTQYF. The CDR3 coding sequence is TGTGCCAGCAGCCCACACGACACGCGCAGCACAGATACGCAGTATTTT. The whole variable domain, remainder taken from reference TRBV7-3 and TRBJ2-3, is GAGVSQTPSNKVTEKGKYVELRCDPISGHTALYWYRQSLGQGPEFLIYFQGTGAADDSGLPNDRFFAVRPEGSVSTLKIQRTERGDSAVYLCASSPHDTRSTDTQYFGPGTRLTVL.

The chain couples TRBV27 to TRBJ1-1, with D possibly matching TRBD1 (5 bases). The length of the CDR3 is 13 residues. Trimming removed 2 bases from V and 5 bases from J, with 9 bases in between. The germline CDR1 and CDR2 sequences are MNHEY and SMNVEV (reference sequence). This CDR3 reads CASSLQGRTEAFF. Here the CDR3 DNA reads TGTGCCAGCAGTTTACAGGGTCGGACTGAAGCTTTCTTT.

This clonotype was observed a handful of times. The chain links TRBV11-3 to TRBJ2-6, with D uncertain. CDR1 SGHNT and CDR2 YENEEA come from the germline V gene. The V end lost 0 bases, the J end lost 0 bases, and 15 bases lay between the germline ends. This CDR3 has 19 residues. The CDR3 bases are TGTGCCAGCAGCTTAGAACTGAATGCCATGAGCTCTGGGGCCAACGTCCTGACTTTC. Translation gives CASSLELNAMSSGANVLTF.

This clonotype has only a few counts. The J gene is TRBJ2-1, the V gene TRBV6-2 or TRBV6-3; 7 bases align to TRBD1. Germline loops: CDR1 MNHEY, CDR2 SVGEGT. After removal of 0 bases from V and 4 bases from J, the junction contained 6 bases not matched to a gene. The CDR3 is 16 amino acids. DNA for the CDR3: TGTGCCAGCAGTTACTCGGGGGACAGAGGATACAATGAGCAGTTCTTC. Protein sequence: CASSYSGDRGYNEQFF.

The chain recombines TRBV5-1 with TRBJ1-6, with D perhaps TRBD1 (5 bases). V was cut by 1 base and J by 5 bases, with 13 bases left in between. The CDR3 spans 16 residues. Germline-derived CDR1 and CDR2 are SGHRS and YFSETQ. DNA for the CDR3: TGCGCCAGCAGCTTGTCAGCAGGGCCAAATAATTCACCCCTCCACTTT. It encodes CASSLSAGPNNSPLHF.

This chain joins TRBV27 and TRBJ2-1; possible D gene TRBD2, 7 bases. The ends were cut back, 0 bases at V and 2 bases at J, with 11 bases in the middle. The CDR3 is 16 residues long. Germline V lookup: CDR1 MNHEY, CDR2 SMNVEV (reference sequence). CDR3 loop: CASSLSGGGTYNEQFF. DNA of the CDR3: TGTGCCAGCAGTTTATCAGGGGGGGGGACCTACAATGAGCAGTTCTTC.

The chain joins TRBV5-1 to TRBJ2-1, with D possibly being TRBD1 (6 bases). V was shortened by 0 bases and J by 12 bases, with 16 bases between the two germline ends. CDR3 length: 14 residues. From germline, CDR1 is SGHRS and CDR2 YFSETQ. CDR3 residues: CASSLAIGGVGQFF. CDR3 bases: TGCGCCAGCAGCTTGGCCATTGGGGGCGTCGGGCAGTTCTTC.